These T cell receptor beta chains were read from a single sample in a study of blood T cell repertoires in COVID-19. Sequencing was performed with immunoSEQ multiplex PCR; in TCRdb, only in-frame clones are kept and a portion is missing. Here the sample spans about 180,000 clones, roughly nine tenths being singletons. Sequencing was performed on PBMCs or T cells enriched from blood (not recorded which). All receptors come from a woman between 40 and 50 years old with acute COVID-19. CDR3s include the opening cysteine and the closing phenylalanine or tryptophan. A D gene is named only where the DNA matches it firmly. Some rows have no size entry. The others give once, few or many, or a class for an expanded clone.

TRBV28	-	-	TRBJ1-2	CASKSVGYTF	TGTGCCAGCAAGAGTGTTGGCTACACCTTC
TRBV9	-	-	TRBJ1-5	CASSTRRGSRVSNQPQHF	TGTGCCAGCAGCACTCGTAGGGGAAGCAGGGTTAGCAATCAGCCCCAGCATTTT
TRBV19	-	-	TRBJ2-3	CASSTQGGTDTQYF	TGTGCCAGTTCCACTCAGGGTGGCACAGATACGCAGTATTTT
TRBV5-6	TRBD1	-	TRBJ1-6	CASSFRTGVNSPLHF	TGTGCCAGCAGCTTCAGGACAGGCGTGAATTCACCCCTCCACTTT
TRBV6-5	-	-	TRBJ2-2	CASRVGAVNTGELFF	TGTGCCAGCAGGGTCGGAGCCGTTAACACCGGGGAGCTGTTTTTT
TRBV5-4	-	-	TRBJ2-7	CASSLQGYSYEQYF	TGTGCCAGCAGCTTACAGGGATACTCCTACGAGCAGTACTTC
TRBV6-5	TRBD1	-	TRBJ2-3	CASSWGQGKTQYF	TGTGCCAGCAGTTGGGGACAGGGTAAAACGCAGTATTTT
TRBV2	-	-	TRBJ2-3	CASSVSRGAGDTQYF	TGTGCCAGCAGTGTGTCACGGGGGGCGGGAGATACGCAGTATTTT
TRBV7-9	TRBD1	-	TRBJ1-4	CASSFRTGGFGEKLFF	TGTGCCAGCAGCTTCCGCACAGGGGGCTTCGGTGAAAAACTGTTTTTT
TRBV5-8	TRBD2	-	TRBJ2-1	CASSWGLAGIDEQFF	TGTGCCAGCAGTTGGGGACTAGCGGGAATCGATGAGCAGTTCTTC
TRBV30	-	once	TRBJ2-7	CAWSPRGRIDEQYF	TGTGCCTGGAGCCCCAGGGGCAGGATCGACGAGCAGTACTTC
TRBV9	-	-	TRBJ2-2	CASSVSKNTGELFF	TGTGCCAGCAGCGTAAGCAAGAACACCGGGGAGCTGTTTTTT
TRBV19	-	-	TRBJ2-7	CASSINGLYEQYF	TGTGCCAGTAGTATCAACGGACTTTACGAGCAGTACTTC
TRBV4-1	-	-	TRBJ1-1	CASSQDYSMGGFAEAFF	TGCGCCAGCAGCCAAGATTATAGTATGGGGGGGTTCGCTGAAGCTTTCTTT
TRBV29-1	TRBD1	-	TRBJ2-1	CSVDRDSRNEQFF	TGCAGCGTTGACCGGGACAGTCGGAATGAGCAGTTCTTC
TRBV18	-	-	TRBJ1-1	CASSGQYGSTEAFF	TGTGCCAGCTCTGGTCAATATGGGAGCACTGAAGCTTTCTTT
TRBV28	TRBD1	-	TRBJ2-2	CASRKGDRGRDGELFF	TGTGCCAGCAGAAAAGGGGACAGGGGGCGTGACGGGGAGCTGTTTTTT
TRBV20-1	TRBD2	-	TRBJ2-5	CSASQTSGAIQETQYF	TGCAGTGCTAGTCAGACTAGCGGGGCGATTCAAGAGACCCAGTACTTC
TRBV28	-	-	TRBJ1-3	CASRDRQGFSGNTIYF	TGTGCCAGCAGGGACCGGCAGGGATTCTCTGGAAACACCATATATTTT
TRBV27	TRBD1	once	TRBJ2-2	CASSLSGQGLNGELFF	TGTGCCAGCAGTTTATCGGGACAGGGGCTCAACGGGGAGCTGTTTTTT
TRBV11-2	TRBD1	-	TRBJ1-1	CASSSTGADTEAFF	TGTGCCAGCAGCTCGACAGGGGCGGACACTGAAGCTTTCTTT
TRBV5-4	-	-	TRBJ2-7	CASSLGVGERYEQYF	TGTGCCAGCAGCTTAGGTGTCGGGGAGAGGTACGAGCAGTACTTC
TRBV7-7	-	-	TRBJ2-7	CASSLAFGSSYEQYF	TGTGCCAGCAGCTTAGCGTTTGGTAGCTCCTACGAGCAGTACTTC
TRBV19	-	-	TRBJ1-1	CASSVTGGTEAFF	TGTGCCAGTAGCGTCACCGGGGGAACTGAAGCTTTCTTT
TRBV11-2	TRBD1	-	TRBJ2-5	CASSFSTGGRETQYF	TGTGCCAGCAGCTTCTCGACAGGGGGGAGAGAGACCCAGTACTTC
TRBV4-1	-	-	TRBJ2-2	CASRDFPSTGELFF	TGCGCCAGCAGGGACTTCCCAAGCACCGGGGAGCTGTTTTTT
TRBV19	-	-	TRBJ2-1	CASSGERAGEQFF	TGTGCCAGTAGCGGGGAGAGGGCAGGTGAGCAGTTCTTC
TRBV5-1	TRBD1	-	TRBJ2-7	CASSPGTGNSYEQYF	TGCGCCAGCAGCCCGGGGACAGGTAACTCCTACGAGCAGTACTTC
TRBV27	TRBD1	-	TRBJ2-1	CASRSLGTGLHEQFF	TGTGCCAGCAGATCTCTCGGGACAGGGCTCCATGAGCAGTTCTTC
TRBV4-1	TRBD1	-	TRBJ1-6	CASSQGRWTGFSNSNSPLHF	TGCGCCAGCAGCCAGGGCAGGTGGACAGGCTTTTCCAATTCCAATTCACCCCTCCACTTT
TRBV6-6	TRBD1	-	TRBJ2-7	CASRLGTDVGEQYF	TGTGCCAGCAGGCTCGGGACAGACGTGGGCGAGCAGTACTTC
TRBV7-8	TRBD2	-	TRBJ2-3	CASSQTSVAAPSTDTQYF	TGTGCCAGCAGCCAAACTAGCGTAGCCGCCCCTAGCACAGATACGCAGTATTTT
TRBV6-4	TRBD2	-	TRBJ2-7	CASSLGLAGRHPYEQYF	TGTGCCAGCAGTTTGGGACTAGCGGGGCGACACCCCTACGAGCAGTACTTC
TRBV30	-	-	TRBJ2-7	CAWSVPSDEQYF	TGTGCCTGGAGTGTGCCTAGCGACGAGCAGTACTTC
TRBV4-1	-	-	TRBJ1-6	CASSQDQSGDSPLHF	TGCGCCAGCAGCCAAGACCAAAGCGGGGATTCACCCCTCCACTTT
TRBV13	-	-	TRBJ1-2	CASSSSDTVNYGYTF	TGTGCCAGCAGCTCCTCGGACACCGTAAACTATGGCTACACCTTC
TRBV6-5	TRBD1	-	TRBJ1-2	CASNPSGTGGYGYTF	TGTGCCAGCAACCCCAGCGGGACAGGGGGCTATGGCTACACCTTC
TRBV11-2	TRBD1	-	TRBJ2-1	CASSPLGARQGYNEQFF	TGTGCCAGCAGCCCCCTAGGGGCCAGACAGGGCTACAATGAGCAGTTCTTC
TRBV6-5	-	-	TRBJ2-5	CASSSLAETQYF	TGTGCCAGCAGTTCCCTGGCCGAGACCCAGTACTTC
TRBV12-3/TRBV12-4	-	-	TRBJ1-1	CASSPQGAEAFF	TGTGCCAGCAGTCCTCAGGGCGCTGAAGCTTTCTTT
TRBV9	-	-	TRBJ2-1	CASSVDSYNEQFF	TGTGCCAGCAGCGTAGATAGCTACAATGAGCAGTTCTTC
TRBV5-1	TRBD1	-	TRBJ2-7	CASSLGAGGVEQYF	TGCGCCAGCAGCTTAGGGGCAGGGGGCGTCGAGCAGTACTTC
TRBV18	TRBD1	once	TRBJ2-1	CASSPPGQRIRYNEQFF	TGTGCCAGCTCACCGCCGGGACAGCGGATCAGGTACAATGAGCAGTTCTTC
TRBV6-5	-	few	TRBJ2-5	CPRGGKGETQYF	TGTCCCCGAGGAGGTAAGGGAGAGACCCAGTACTTC
TRBV7-2	-	-	TRBJ2-5	CASSLGAGRETQYF	TGTGCCAGCAGCTTAGGGGCAGGGCGGGAGACCCAGTACTTC
TRBV30	-	once	TRBJ1-1	CARSTGENTEAFF	TGTGCCCGCTCGACAGGTGAGAACACTGAAGCTTTCTTT
TRBV7-2	-	-	TRBJ2-7	CASSLRQGGGRGGTYEQYF	TGTGCCAGCAGCTTAAGGCAAGGCGGGGGCCGCGGGGGAACCTACGAGCAGTACTTC
TRBV7-2	-	-	TRBJ2-3	CASSLIATDTQYF	TGTGCCAGCAGCTTAATAGCCACAGATACGCAGTATTTT